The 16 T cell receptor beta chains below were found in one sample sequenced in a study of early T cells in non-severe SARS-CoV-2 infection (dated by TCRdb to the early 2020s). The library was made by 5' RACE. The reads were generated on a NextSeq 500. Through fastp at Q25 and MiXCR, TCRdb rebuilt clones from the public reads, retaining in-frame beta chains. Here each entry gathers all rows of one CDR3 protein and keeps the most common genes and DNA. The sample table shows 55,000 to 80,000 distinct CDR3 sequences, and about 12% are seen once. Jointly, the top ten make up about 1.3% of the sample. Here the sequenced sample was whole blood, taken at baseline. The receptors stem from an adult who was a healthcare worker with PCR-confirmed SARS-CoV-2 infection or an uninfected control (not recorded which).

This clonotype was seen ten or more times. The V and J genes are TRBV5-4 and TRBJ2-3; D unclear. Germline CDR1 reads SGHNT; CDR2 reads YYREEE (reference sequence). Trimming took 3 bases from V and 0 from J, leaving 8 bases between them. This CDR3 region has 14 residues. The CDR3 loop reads CASSYDSSTDTQYF. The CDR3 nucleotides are TGTGCCAGCAGCTACGACTCTAGCACAGATACGCAGTATTTT.

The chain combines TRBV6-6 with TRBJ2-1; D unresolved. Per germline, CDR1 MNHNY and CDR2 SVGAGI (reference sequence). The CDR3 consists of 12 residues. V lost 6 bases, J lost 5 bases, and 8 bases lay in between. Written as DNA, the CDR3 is TGTGCCAGCAGCCCAACCAACAATGAGCAGTTCTTC. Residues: CASSPTNNEQFF.

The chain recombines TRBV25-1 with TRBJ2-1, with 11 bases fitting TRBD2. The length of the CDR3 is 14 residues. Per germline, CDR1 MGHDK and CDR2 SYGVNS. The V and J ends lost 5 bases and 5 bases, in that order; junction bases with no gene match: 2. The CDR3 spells CASSTSGRNNEQFF. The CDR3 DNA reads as TGTGCCAGCAGTACTAGCGGGAGAAACAATGAGCAGTTCTTC.

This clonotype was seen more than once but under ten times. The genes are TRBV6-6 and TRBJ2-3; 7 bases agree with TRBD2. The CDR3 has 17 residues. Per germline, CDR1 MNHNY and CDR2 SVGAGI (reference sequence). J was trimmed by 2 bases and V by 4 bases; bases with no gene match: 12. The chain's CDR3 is CASSLKAGTTFTDTQYF. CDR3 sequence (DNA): TGTGCCAGCAGTTTAAAAGCCGGGACTACCTTCACAGATACGCAGTATTTT.

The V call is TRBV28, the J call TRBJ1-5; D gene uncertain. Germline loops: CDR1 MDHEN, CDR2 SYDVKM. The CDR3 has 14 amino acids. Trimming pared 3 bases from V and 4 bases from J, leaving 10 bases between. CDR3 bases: TGTGCCAGCAGTTTGAGCCCCGAGAATCAGCCCCAGCATTTT. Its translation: CASSLSPENQPQHF.

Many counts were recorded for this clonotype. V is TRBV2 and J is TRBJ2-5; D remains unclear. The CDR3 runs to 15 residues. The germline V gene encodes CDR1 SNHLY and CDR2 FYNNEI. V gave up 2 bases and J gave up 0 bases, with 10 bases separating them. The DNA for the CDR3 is TGTGCCAGCAGTGAAATAGCAGAGTACCAAGAGACCCAGTACTTC. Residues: CASSEIAEYQETQYF. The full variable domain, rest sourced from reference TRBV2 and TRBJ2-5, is EPEVTQTPSHQVTQMGQEVILRCVPISNHLYFYWYRQILGQKVEFLVSFYNNEISEKSEIFDDQFSVERPDGSNFTLKIRSTKLEDSAMYFCASSEIAEYQETQYFGPGTRLLVL.

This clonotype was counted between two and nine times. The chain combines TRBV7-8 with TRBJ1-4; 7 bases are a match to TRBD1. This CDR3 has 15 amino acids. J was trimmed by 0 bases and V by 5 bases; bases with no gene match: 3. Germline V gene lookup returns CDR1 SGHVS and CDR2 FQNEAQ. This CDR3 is CASSADRATNEKLFF. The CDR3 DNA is TGTGCCAGCAGCGCAGACAGGGCAACTAATGAAAAACTGTTTTTT.

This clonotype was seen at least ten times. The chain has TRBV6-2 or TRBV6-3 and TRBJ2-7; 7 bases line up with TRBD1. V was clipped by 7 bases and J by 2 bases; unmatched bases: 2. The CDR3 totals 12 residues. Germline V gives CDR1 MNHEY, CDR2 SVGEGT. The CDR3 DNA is TGTGCCAGCACGGGACAGACCTACGAGCAGTACTTC. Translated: CASTGQTYEQYF.

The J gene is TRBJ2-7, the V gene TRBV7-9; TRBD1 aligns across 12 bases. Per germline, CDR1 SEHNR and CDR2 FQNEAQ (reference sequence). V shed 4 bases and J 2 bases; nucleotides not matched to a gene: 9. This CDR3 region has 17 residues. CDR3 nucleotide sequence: TGTGCCAGCAGCTGGGGACAGGGGGCTATGGCGGCCTACGAGCAGTACTTC. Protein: CASSWGQGAMAAYEQYF.

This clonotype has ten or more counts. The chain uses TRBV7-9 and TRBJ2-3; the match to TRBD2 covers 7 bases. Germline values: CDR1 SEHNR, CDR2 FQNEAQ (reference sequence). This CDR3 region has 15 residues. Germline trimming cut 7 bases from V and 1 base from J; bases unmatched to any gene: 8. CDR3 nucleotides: TGTGCCAGCACCAAGGCGGCGGGGGGCACAGATACGCAGTATTTT. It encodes CASTKAAGGTDTQYF.

The CDR3 region is CASSRTGRYGYTF. CDR3 bases: TGTGCCAGCAGCCGGACAGGGCGCTATGGCTACACCTTC. The genes are TRBV25-1 and TRBJ1-2; 8 bases line up with TRBD1. The CDR3 has 13 residues. The germline V gene encodes CDR1 MGHDK and CDR2 SYGVNS. V shed 6 bases and J 4 bases; nucleotides not matched to a gene: 4.

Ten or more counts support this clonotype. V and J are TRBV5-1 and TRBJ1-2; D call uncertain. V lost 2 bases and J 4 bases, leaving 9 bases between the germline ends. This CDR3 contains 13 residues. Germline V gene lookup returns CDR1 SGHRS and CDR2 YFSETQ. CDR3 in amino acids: CASSLEPRYGYTF. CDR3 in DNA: TGCGCCAGCAGCTTAGAGCCCCGCTATGGCTACACCTTC.

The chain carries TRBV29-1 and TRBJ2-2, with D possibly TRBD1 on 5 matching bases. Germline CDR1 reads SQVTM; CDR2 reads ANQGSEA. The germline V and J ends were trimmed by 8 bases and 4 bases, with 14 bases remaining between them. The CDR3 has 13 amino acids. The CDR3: CSTQGTTTGELFF. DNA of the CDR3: TGCAGCACCCAGGGTACGACCACCGGGGAGCTGTTTTTT.

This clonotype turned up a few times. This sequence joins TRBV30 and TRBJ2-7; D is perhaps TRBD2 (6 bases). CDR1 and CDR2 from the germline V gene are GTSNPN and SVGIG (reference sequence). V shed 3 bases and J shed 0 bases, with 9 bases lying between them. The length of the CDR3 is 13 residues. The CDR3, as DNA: TGTGCCTGGAGGGCGGGGAGCTCCTACGAGCAGTACTTC. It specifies CAWRAGSSYEQYF.

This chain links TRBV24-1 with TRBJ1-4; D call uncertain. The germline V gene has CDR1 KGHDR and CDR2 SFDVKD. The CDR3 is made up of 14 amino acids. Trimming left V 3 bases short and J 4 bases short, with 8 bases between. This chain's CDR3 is CATSDVNLNEKLFF. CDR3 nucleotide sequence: TGTGCCACCAGTGATGTGAACCTTAATGAAAAACTGTTTTTT.

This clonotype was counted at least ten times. The CDR3 region is CASSRLLTETQYF. Here the CDR3 DNA reads TGTGCCAGCTCACGTCTACTTACGGAGACCCAGTACTTC. The chain is built from TRBV18 and TRBJ2-5; D is undetermined. Trimming took off 4 bases at V and 5 bases at J, with 11 bases between the two ends. Germline V CDR1 and CDR2: KGHSH, LQKENI. The CDR3 is 13 residues long.